Presented here are 27 T cell receptor beta chains from one specimen sequenced in a study of cytomegalovirus exposure and HLA in healthy donors. Researchers ran the PCR with 60 Vbeta and 13 Jbeta primers. Some clones are missing from TCRdb's copy, which holds only in-frame ones; the method was immunoSEQ multiplex PCR. This table has 90,000 to 120,000 clones, around 85% appearing once. Sequenced input: PBMCs. The receptors come from a man aged 30-40 years in good health and CMV-seronegative.

This clone has a single count. The chain combines TRBV11-2 with TRBJ1-2, with 7 nucleotides matching TRBD1. This CDR3 spans 14 amino acids. From germline, CDR1 is SGHAT and CDR2 FQNNGV. Trimming cost V 1 base and J 6 bases; bases outside gene matches: 5. CDR3 loop: CASSLGQGLDGYTF. In DNA, the CDR3 is TGTGCCAGCAGCTTAGGACAGGGTCTCGATGGCTACACCTTC.

The V and J genes are TRBV6-4 and TRBJ2-1, with 7 bases aligning to TRBD1. V trimming: 0 bases; J trimming: 4 bases; junction bases outside the gene matches: 3. CDR1 and CDR2 (germline): MRHNA, SNTAGT. This CDR3 has 15 amino acids. CDR3 region: CASSDSTGQYNEQFF. CDR3 DNA: TGTGCCAGCAGTGACTCGACAGGGCAATACAATGAGCAGTTCTTC.

The chain couples TRBV27 to TRBJ2-7; TRBD1 might be the D (6 bases). CDR3 length equals 15 residues. Germline loops: CDR1 MNHEY, CDR2 SMNVEV (reference sequence). V dropped 6 bases and J dropped 6 bases, with 21 bases sitting between them. The CDR3 loop reads CASSLSGTLGREQYF. The CDR3 nucleotides read TGTGCCAGCAGCCTTTCCGGGACACTAGGCCGCGAGCAGTACTTC.

The chain carries TRBV28 and TRBJ2-1; D not resolved. The CDR3 extends over 11 amino acids. Trimming shortened V by 6 bases and J by 7 bases, and 7 bases separated the two germline ends. Germline CDR1 reads MDHEN; CDR2 reads SYDVKM. In DNA form, the CDR3 reads TGTGCCAGCAGCCTTTTAAATGAGCAGTTCTTC. This codes for CASSLLNEQFF.

The rearrangement uses TRBV27 and TRBJ2-1; 8 nucleotides match TRBD2. Looked up from germline, CDR1 is MNHEY and CDR2 is SMNVEV (reference sequence). V trimming: 5 bases; J trimming: 7 bases; junction bases outside the gene matches: 7. The CDR3 is 14 residues long. CDR3 amino acids: CASSERESYNEQFF. CDR3 sequence (DNA): TGTGCCAGCAGTGAGCGGGAGTCGTATAATGAGCAGTTCTTC.

The chain carries TRBV2 and TRBJ1-4; 11 bases agree with TRBD1. Germline values: CDR1 SNHLY, CDR2 FYNNEI. The CDR3 has 14 residues. With 6 bases clipped from V and 8 bases from J, the junction kept 5 bases outside the gene matches. As DNA, the CDR3 is TGTGCCAGCAGGGGGGACAGGGGGGCCGAAAAACTGTTTTTT. Protein product: CASRGDRGAEKLFF. Together with reference TRBV2 and TRBJ1-4, the CDR3 gives the full variable domain: EPEVTQTPSHQVTQMGQEVILRCVPISNHLYFYWYRQILGQKVEFLVSFYNNEISEKSEIFDDQFSVERPDGSNFTLKIRSTKLEDSAMYFCASRGDRGAEKLFFGSGTQLSVL.

The chain carries TRBV7-3 and TRBJ1-2; D is ambiguous. The CDR3 extends over 13 amino acids. Trimming stripped 2 bases from V and 6 bases from J, with 10 bases between. Germline V CDR1 and CDR2: SGHTA, FQGTGA. The CDR3: CASSLDTLDGYTF. CDR3 sequence (DNA): TGTGCCAGCAGCTTAGACACACTCGATGGCTACACCTTC.

This clone appeared a few times. CDR3: CASSEVLGRDTEAFF. For the CDR3, the DNA is TGTGCCAGCAGTGAAGTCCTGGGGAGAGACACTGAAGCTTTCTTT. This sequence joins TRBV2 and TRBJ1-1, with unresolved D. Germline CDR1 and CDR2: SNHLY and FYNNEI. CDR3 length equals 15 residues. V was shortened by 1 base and J by 3 bases, with 12 bases between the two germline ends.

The CDR3 DNA sequence: TGTGCCAGCAGCTTCTACTACAATGAGCAGTTCTTC. Protein: CASSFYYNEQFF. The chain couples TRBV5-4 to TRBJ2-1, with D uncertain. CDR1 and CDR2 from the germline V gene are SGHNT and YYREEE (reference sequence). This CDR3 spans 12 amino acids. V was shortened by 2 bases and J by 3 bases, with 3 bases between the two germline ends.

The chain employs TRBV2 and TRBJ1-2, with a tentative D call TRBD1 (6 bases). The CDR3 is 17 residues long. Trimming took 2 bases from V and 4 from J, leaving 20 bases between them. The V gene's germline CDR1 is SNHLY and CDR2 FYNNEI. The CDR3 reads CASSENGLDSHAYGYTF. CDR3 in DNA: TGTGCCAGCAGTGAAAACGGGTTGGACAGTCACGCCTATGGCTACACCTTC.

The V call is TRBV4-2, the J call TRBJ1-5; tentative D call: TRBD1 (6 bases). V shed 1 base and J shed 0 bases, with 10 bases lying between them. Germline lookup yields CDR1 LGHNA and CDR2 YNFKEQ. CDR3 length: 16 amino acids. The CDR3 region has the DNA TGTGCCAGCAGCCAAGGACGACAGGATAGCAATCAGCCCCAGCATTTT. Translating it yields CASSQGRQDSNQPQHF.

This chain connects TRBV7-6 to TRBJ2-1; 9 bases match TRBD2. CDR3 length equals 15 residues. With 8 bases clipped from V and 2 bases from J, the junction kept 7 bases outside the gene matches. CDR1 is SGHVS, CDR2 FNYEAQ, per germline. CDR3 coding DNA: TGTGCCAGCTCGACGACTAGCGGACCCTACAATGAGCAGTTCTTC. Residues: CASSTTSGPYNEQFF.

The genes are TRBV29-1 and TRBJ2-2; 7 nucleotides align to TRBD1. With V trimmed by 2 bases and J by 8 bases, 2 bases remained unmatched. Germline-derived CDR1 and CDR2 are SQVTM and ANQGSEA. This CDR3 is built from 12 residues. Here the CDR3 reads CSVETGVGELFF. The CDR3 DNA sequence: TGCAGCGTTGAAACAGGGGTTGGGGAGCTGTTTTTT.

The gene calls are TRBV11-2 and TRBJ2-3, with TRBD2 identical over 14 bases. Germline CDR1 reads SGHAT; CDR2 reads FQNNGV. V shed 6 bases, J shed 6 bases, and the junction held 17 bases outside the gene matches. The CDR3 runs 19 residues. CDR3 bases: TGTGCCAGCAGGACAAGGACTAGCGGGAGGTTGCGGGGTTTGGATACGCAGTATTTT. Amino acids: CASRTRTSGRLRGLDTQYF.

The chain is built from TRBV11-2 and TRBJ2-5, with D possibly being TRBD1 (6 bases). V lost 6 bases and J 3 bases, leaving 17 bases between the germline ends. CDR3 size: 15 residues. Germline V lookup: CDR1 SGHAT, CDR2 FQNNGV. CDR3 loop: CASSPGQSGKETQYF. CDR3 bases: TGTGCCAGCAGTCCCGGACAGTCTGGGAAAGAGACCCAGTACTTC.

The gene calls are TRBV30 and TRBJ2-5; maybe TRBD1 (6 bases). The CDR3 runs to 14 residues. Per the germline V gene, CDR1 is GTSNPN and CDR2 is SVGIG (reference sequence). V was trimmed by 2 bases and J by 5 bases, leaving 15 bases between them. The chain's CDR3 is CAWSILQGSETQYF. For the CDR3, the DNA is TGTGCCTGGAGTATACTACAGGGATCCGAGACCCAGTACTTC.

CDR3 DNA: TGCGCCAGCAGCCGGACAGGAATGTACGAGCAGTACTTC. It translates to CASSRTGMYEQYF. This chain uses TRBV5-1 with TRBJ2-7; the match to TRBD1 covers 7 bases. The CDR3 has 13 amino acids. Per germline, CDR1 SGHRS and CDR2 YFSETQ. V trimming: 4 bases; J trimming: 4 bases; junction bases outside the gene matches: 5.

This clone was recorded a few times. The chain carries TRBV6-4 and TRBJ1-2, with TRBD1 matching 10 bases. Germline CDR1 MRHNA, CDR2 SNTAGT. V was clipped by 6 bases and J by 7 bases; unmatched bases: 11. This CDR3 contains 15 residues. The chain's CDR3 is CASSPGQGFSLGYTF. Written as DNA, the CDR3 is TGTGCCAGCAGCCCGGGACAGGGGTTTTCTCTTGGCTACACCTTC.

This clone has a single count. This chain links TRBV30 with TRBJ2-2; TRBD2 matches at 10 bases. Germline assignment: CDR1 GTSNPN and CDR2 SVGIG (reference sequence). After removal of 2 bases from V and 3 bases from J, the junction contained 3 bases not matched to a gene. The CDR3 is made up of 15 amino acids. In DNA, the CDR3 is TGTGCCTGGAGTACCGGGACTAGCGACACCGGGGAGCTGTTTTTT. This encodes CAWSTGTSDTGELFF.

This chain links TRBV4-1 with TRBJ2-7; TRBD1 aligns across 7 bases. The germline V gene encodes CDR1 MGHRA and CDR2 YSYEKL. V shed 1 base, J shed 5 bases, and the junction held 5 bases outside the gene matches. The CDR3 contains 14 residues. The CDR3 coding sequence is TGCGCCAGCAGCCAAGGAGGGACAGATAACGAGCAGTACTTC. Its translation: CASSQGGTDNEQYF.

The V gene is TRBV6-6, the J gene TRBJ1-5; TRBD1 is a possible D gene (6 bases). The CDR3 consists of 16 residues. Germline assignment: CDR1 MNHNY and CDR2 SVGAGI (reference sequence). The ends were cut back, 6 bases at V and 4 bases at J, with 19 bases in the middle. CDR3 nucleotide sequence: TGTGCCAGCAGCTTGGGGGGAGGGGGGCAGAATCAGCCCCAGCATTTT. Protein product: CASSLGGGGQNQPQHF.

The chain links TRBV29-1 to TRBJ2-7; tentatively, D is TRBD2 (5 bases). Trimming stripped 5 bases from V and 3 bases from J, with 5 bases between. Looked up from germline, CDR1 is SQVTM and CDR2 is ANQGSEA. This CDR3 contains 10 residues. The CDR3 region is CSVRDYEQYF. Written as DNA, the CDR3 is TGCAGCGTTCGGGACTACGAGCAGTACTTC.

This clone was detected once. The chain is built from TRBV28 and TRBJ2-7, with D possibly matching TRBD2 (5 bases). The germline gives CDR1 MDHEN, CDR2 SYDVKM. This CDR3 has 12 amino acids. V was cut by 2 bases and J by 4 bases, with 6 bases left in between. This CDR3 is CASSLVAYEQYF. The CDR3 nucleotides read TGTGCCAGCAGTTTAGTAGCGTACGAGCAGTACTTC. The full variable domain, rest sourced from reference TRBV28 and TRBJ2-7, is DVKVTQSSRYLVKRTGEKVFLECVQDMDHENMFWYRQDPGLGLRLIYFSYDVKMKEKGDIPEGYSVSREKKERFSLILESASTNQTSMYLCASSLVAYEQYFGPGTRLTVT.

The chain couples TRBV5-8 to TRBJ2-3; 7 nucleotides align to TRBD2. Losses at the gene ends were 4 bases for V and 10 bases for J; bases not matched to a gene: 3. CDR1 SGHTS and CDR2 YDEGEE come from the germline V gene. The CDR3 contains 11 residues. CDR3 nucleotides: TGTGCCAGCAGCCCCCGGGGGGCGCAGTATTTT. Translating gives CASSPRGAQYF.

This clone was counted only a few times. The rearrangement uses TRBV2 and TRBJ2-3, with 9 bases matching TRBD2. J was trimmed by 2 bases and V by 2 bases; bases with no gene match: 2. The CDR3 consists of 15 residues. Germline-derived CDR1 and CDR2 are SNHLY and FYNNEI. The CDR3 here is CASSELAGFTDTQYF. DNA of the CDR3: TGTGCCAGCAGTGAACTAGCGGGGTTCACAGATACGCAGTATTTT. The full variable domain, its missing parts supplied by reference TRBV2 and TRBJ2-3, is EPEVTQTPSHQVTQMGQEVILRCVPISNHLYFYWYRQILGQKVEFLVSFYNNEISEKSEIFDDQFSVERPDGSNFTLKIRSTKLEDSAMYFCASSELAGFTDTQYFGPGTRLTVL.

The table lists this clone with a few counts. V gene TRBV13 combines with J gene TRBJ2-6; possible D gene TRBD2, 6 bases. The germline V gene encodes CDR1 PRHDT and CDR2 FYEKMQ (reference sequence). This CDR3 has 14 amino acids. V was trimmed by 7 bases and J by 0 bases, leaving 7 bases between them. The CDR3, as DNA: TGTGCCAGCATCGGGGGCTCTGGGGCCAACGTCCTGACTTTC. The encoded protein is CASIGGSGANVLTF.

The rearrangement joins TRBV18 to TRBJ1-1; no clear D gene. This CDR3 region has 16 residues. Germline CDR1 KGHSH, CDR2 LQKENI. Trimming pared 1 base from V and 1 base from J, leaving 13 bases between. In DNA, the CDR3 is TGTGCCAGCTCACCACGTTCCGACCTAGGGAACACTGAAGCTTTCTTT. Translation gives CASSPRSDLGNTEAFF.